This is a list of T cell receptor beta chains from one sample in a study of patients and donors after allogeneic stem cell transplantation. Each CDR3 protein gets one entry after TCRdb re-called the RT-PCR reads with MiXCR. The sample holds 920,000 or so distinct CDR3 sequences; over 15% are singletons and the top ten take 5% to 6.5%. The sequenced material came from blood, either unsorted or a sorted T cell fraction (not recorded which). These TCRs come from a human donor who was either an allogeneic HSCT recipient or a stem cell or donor lymphocyte infusion donor (not recorded which). It is not recorded whose cells these are; they may come from a transplant donor. The CDR3 runs from the conserved cysteine through the conserved F or W. D genes are given only for firm matches. For some rows the clone size is stated as once, few or many, or as a class when expanded; others skip it.

d_gene,j_gene,abundance,v_gene,CDR3nt,CDR3aa
TRBD2,TRBJ2-7,.,TRBV3-1,TGTGCCAGCAGCCAAGATTTGAGCGGGAACCAGAAGTACTTC,CASSQDLSGNQKYF
.,TRBJ2-5,few,TRBV6-2/TRBV6-3,TGTGCCAGCAGTTACGTGGGCGTGGGGGAGACCCAGTACTTC,CASSYVGVGETQYF
.,TRBJ2-7,few,TRBV10-2,TGCGCCAGCTTGTTAAACCACGAGCAGTACTTC,CASLLNHEQYF
.,TRBJ1-4,.,TRBV12-3/TRBV12-4,TGTGCCAGCAGTTTAGCGCGGTCCAGGGGCAGTAGTGAAAAACTGTTTTTT,CASSLARSRGSSEKLFF
TRBD1,TRBJ1-2,few,TRBV4-2,TGTGCCAGCAGCCTTGCTCCGGGACAGGGGGCGCTTGGCTACACCTTC,CASSLAPGQGALGYTF
TRBD1,TRBJ2-7,few,TRBV5-1,TGCGCCAGCAGCATGGACAGGGGCTCCTACGAGCAGTACTTC,CASSMDRGSYEQYF
TRBD1,TRBJ1-2,.,TRBV20-1,TGCAGTGCTAGGGACCCGGGACAGGGGTTTTGGTATGGCTACACCTTC,CSARDPGQGFWYGYTF
TRBD2,TRBJ2-5,many,TRBV4-1,TGCGCCAGCAGCCAAGCTGGTGGACTAGGGTCAGAGACCCAGTACTTC,CASSQAGGLGSETQYF
TRBD1,TRBJ2-4,.,TRBV5-6,TGTGCCAGCAGCTATGGACAGGGTGCCAAAAACATTCAGTACTTC,CASSYGQGAKNIQYF
.,TRBJ2-3,.,TRBV12-3/TRBV12-4,TGTGCCAGCGGTTCCTCGGATACGCAGTATTTT,CASGSSDTQYF
TRBD2,TRBJ2-1,few,TRBV24-1,TGTGCCACCAGTGATTTGGTAGCGGGGACTAATGAGCAGTTCTTC,CATSDLVAGTNEQFF
TRBD2,TRBJ2-7,.,TRBV18,TGTGCCAGCTCACCATACGGGACTATAAACTCCTACGAGCAGTACTTC,CASSPYGTINSYEQYF
.,TRBJ2-3,.,TRBV5-1,TGCGCCAGCACCGTTCGATCGCGGGTCGGGACAGATACGCAGTATTTT,CASTVRSRVGTDTQYF
TRBD2,TRBJ2-7,.,TRBV13,TGTGCCAGCAGCTCCCCCAGCGGGGGGGCCCACGAGCAGTACTTC,CASSSPSGGAHEQYF
.,TRBJ1-6,.,TRBV15,TGTGCCACCAGCAGAGATGGGCAGTATAATTCACCCCTCCACTTT,CATSRDGQYNSPLHF
TRBD1,TRBJ2-3,once,TRBV29-1,TGCAGCGTCCCGGACAGGGGCGTGTTGGATACGCAGTATTTT,CSVPDRGVLDTQYF
.,TRBJ1-1,few,TRBV21-1,TGTGCCAGCAGCCCAAAACGACAGGGGTTGCACACTGAAGCTTTCTTT,CASSPKRQGLHTEAFF
.,TRBJ1-1,few,TRBV12-3/TRBV12-4,TGTGCCAGCAGTTTAGAGGTCGGCGGTGTCACTGAAGCTTTCTTT,CASSLEVGGVTEAFF
.,TRBJ2-3,few,TRBV7-3,TGTGCCAGCAGCCGGACGGGCGGTAGTTTTGATACGCAGTATTTT,CASSRTGGSFDTQYF
.,TRBJ2-4,once,TRBV29-1,TGCAGCGTTGAACGGGACACCAAAAACATTCAGTACTTC,CSVERDTKNIQYF
.,TRBJ2-7,few,TRBV4-2,TGTGCCAGCAGCCAAGATCGAACGGGGGGCTTCTTCTACGAGCAGTACTTC,CASSQDRTGGFFYEQYF
.,TRBJ2-7,.,TRBV27,TGTGCCAGCAGTTTAGGGCCCGACGGCAAACTGGGGTACGAGCAGTACTTC,CASSLGPDGKLGYEQYF
.,TRBJ2-7,few,TRBV5-1,TGCGCCAGCAGCTTGGGCAGGGGGGTCAACGAGCAGTACTTC,CASSLGRGVNEQYF
.,TRBJ2-7,few,TRBV28,TGTGCCAGCGGCATAGGGACCGAGCAGTACTTC,CASGIGTEQYF
.,TRBJ1-2,.,TRBV6-5,TGTGCCAGCAGTTACTCTACAGGGAGATCCTACACCTTC,CASSYSTGRSYTF
.,TRBJ1-6,few,TRBV7-9,TGTGCCAGCAGCTTAGGTCGCACAGTGGCCAATTCACCCCTCCACTTT,CASSLGRTVANSPLHF
.,TRBJ2-1,.,TRBV7-9,TGTGCCAGCAGCTCACGGTCTAGCTCCTACAATGAGCAGTTCTTC,CASSSRSSSYNEQFF
.,TRBJ1-5,.,TRBV27,TGTGCCAGCAGTTTAAGATACAGGGATAGCAATCAGCCCCAGCATTTT,CASSLRYRDSNQPQHF
.,TRBJ1-6,few,TRBV27,TGTGCCAGCAGTTTATTATCGGGTCTCCTGACACACAGAAATTCACCCCTCCACTTT,CASSLLSGLLTHRNSPLHF
TRBD2,TRBJ2-1,.,TRBV4-2,TGTGCCAGCAGCCAGGGACTAGCGGGGATCAGGAAAAATGAGCAGTTCTTC,CASSQGLAGIRKNEQFF
.,TRBJ2-5,.,TRBV5-1,TGCGCCAGCAGTCCCGTGACCGCGGAAGAGACCCAGTACTTC,CASSPVTAEETQYF
TRBD1,TRBJ1-2,few,TRBV20-1,TGCAGTGCTCCCGCCGGGACAGGGGGCATTAATGGCTACACCTTC,CSAPAGTGGINGYTF
.,TRBJ2-1,.,TRBV6-2/TRBV6-3,TGTGCCAGCTGCAGAAGGGGAGCGTACAATGAGCAGTTCTTC,CASCRRGAYNEQFF
TRBD2,TRBJ2-7,few,TRBV2,TGTGCCAGCAGGGAAAGACTAGCGGTGACCTCCTACGAGCAGTACTTC,CASRERLAVTSYEQYF
.,TRBJ1-3,.,TRBV20-1,TGCAGTGCAGAACAGACGGTCTCTGGAAACACCATATATTTT,CSAEQTVSGNTIYF
.,TRBJ2-1,.,TRBV7-3,TGTGCCAGCAGCTCGGAGGAGACTAGTTCAACGCAGTTCTTC,CASSSEETSSTQFF
.,TRBJ2-7,.,TRBV2,TGTGCCAGCACCGCGACGGCAGGCCAGTGGGTCGAGCAGTACTTC,CASTATAGQWVEQYF
.,TRBJ1-5,few,TRBV6-1,TGTGCCAGCAAGATCGTCGGGACCTCGAATCAGCCCCAGCATTTT,CASKIVGTSNQPQHF
.,TRBJ1-1,.,TRBV4-1,TGCGCCAGCAGTCACCAGGCCACTGAAGCTTTCTTT,CASSHQATEAFF
TRBD2,TRBJ2-1,.,TRBV2,TGTGCCAGCAGAGCGGGACGTACTAACAATGAGCAGTTCTTC,CASRAGRTNNEQFF